Below are 22 T cell receptor beta chains sequenced from a single sample in a study of blood T cells in healthy people across ages. Combining a sample-barcoded 5' primer with a J-beta primer mix, a second PCR ran for roughly 7 to 12 cycles. TCRdb re-called the 5' RACE reads through MiXCR, storing one row per CDR3 protein. Of about 760,000 distinct CDR3 sequences in the sample, roughly 56% are singletons; the top ten hold more than 25%. The sequenced sample consisted of blood. These TCRs come from a man in his forties in good health.

Only a few counts were recorded for this clonotype. The genes are TRBV4-1 and TRBJ2-7; D is ambiguous. Between the trimmed V and J ends, which lost 1 base and 0 bases, there was a span of 10 bases. Per germline, CDR1 MGHRA and CDR2 YSYEKL. This CDR3 is 15 amino acids long. The CDR3 DNA reads as TGCGCCAGCAGCCAAGCGGATGGCGTCTCCTACGAGCAGTACTTC. Protein product: CASSQADGVSYEQYF.

Concerning this clonotype itself: One end of the junction fails to match germline, which may point to a read error. The rearrangement uses TRBV4-2 and TRBJ1-4, with unresolved D. The length of the CDR3 is 19 residues. The germline gives CDR1 LGHNA, CDR2 YNFKEQ. CDR3 in amino acids: CTSSLKALIVAHGAEKLFF. The CDR3 DNA follows: TGTACCAGCAGCCTAAAGGCCCTTATTGTCGCTCACGGCGCGGAAAAACTGTTTTTT.

This clonotype was found once. The chain combines TRBV13 with TRBJ2-7, with 9 bases lining up with TRBD1. In germline, CDR1 is PRHDT, CDR2 FYEKMQ (reference sequence). The CDR3 spans 17 residues. J lost 7 bases, V lost 4 bases, and 17 bases had no gene match. CDR3 sequence reads: CASSSRRGQGVYNEQYF. Here the CDR3 DNA reads TGTGCCAGCAGCTCAAGGAGGGGACAGGGCGTCTACAATGAGCAGTACTTC.

The rearrangement uses TRBV7-3 and TRBJ2-1; 9 nucleotides line up with TRBD1. The J call may be mistaken, given a closer DNA end match to TRBJ2-7. The CDR3 extends over 16 amino acids. Germline V gene sequence: CDR1 SGHTA, CDR2 FQGTGA. The CDR3 nucleotides are TGTGCCAGCAGAGAGGGTCGGACAGGGGCATACAATGAGCAGTACTTC. Residues: CASREGRTGAYNEQYF.

This chain uses TRBV4-1 with TRBJ2-7; TRBD1 matches 8 bases. The end of the DNA is better explained by TRBJ2-5, so the J call may be wrong. The CDR3 is 17 amino acids. The germline CDR1 and CDR2 sequences are MGHRA and YSYEKL. CDR3 sequence (DNA): TGCGCCAGCAGCCAAGACACGGACAGGGTAAACGGAGAGACCCAGTACTTC. Translating gives CASSQDTDRVNGETQYF.

In DNA form, the CDR3 reads TGTGCCAGCAGCTTTGAAGGGGGGACTTACAGGACCAATGAGCAGTTCTTC. Residues: CASSFEGGTYRTNEQFF. The V call is TRBV9, the J call TRBJ2-1, with D perhaps assigned TRBD1 or TRBD2 (6 bases each). The ends were cut back, 4 bases at V and 6 bases at J, with 23 bases in the middle. This CDR3 contains 17 residues. Germline V gene lookup returns CDR1 SGDLS and CDR2 YYNGEE.

The J gene is TRBJ2-5, the V gene TRBV24-1; the D call may be TRBD1 or TRBD2 (5 bases each). Gene TRBJ2-7 matches the end of the DNA better, so the J call may be wrong. This CDR3 contains 16 residues. In germline, CDR1 is KGHDR, CDR2 SFDVKD. CDR3 bases: TGTGCCACCAGTGTCCCTCGTTCGAAGAGGGGCTACGAGCAGTACTTC. Translation gives CATSVPRSKRGYEQYF.

Notes on this clonotype: At one end, the junction sequence differs from germline, possibly due to a read error. The V gene is TRBV2, the J gene TRBJ2-6; D unresolved. Per germline, CDR1 SNHLY and CDR2 FYNNEI. The CDR3 is 15 amino acids. The chain's CDR3 is CASRDRYSGANVLTF. In nucleotides, the CDR3 is TGTGCCAGCCGTGATCGATACTCTGGGGCCAACGTCCTGACTTTC.

This rearrangement joins TRBV20-1 to TRBJ2-3, with D perhaps TRBD2 (6 bases). Trimming pared 4 bases from V and 3 bases from J, leaving 14 bases between. This CDR3 has 14 residues. Germline CDR1 reads DFQATT; CDR2 reads SNEGSKA (reference sequence). CDR3 nucleotides: TGCAGTGCTACCTGGTCTCGGGGGACAGATACGCAGTATTTT. Its protein is CSATWSRGTDTQYF.

Ten or more counts support this clonotype. This chain connects TRBV27 to TRBJ2-5; 7 positions agree with TRBD1. This CDR3 contains 14 residues. V shed 4 bases, J shed 11 bases, and the junction held 13 bases outside the gene matches. The germline gives CDR1 MNHEY, CDR2 SMNVEV (reference sequence). The CDR3: CASSSYRQGIEQYF. The DNA of the CDR3 is TGTGCCAGCAGTTCGTATAGACAGGGCATTGAGCAGTACTTC.

V and J are TRBV4-2 and TRBJ2-2, with 7 bases matching TRBD2. Germline V CDR1 and CDR2: LGHNA, YNFKEQ. The CDR3 is made up of 17 amino acids. With 0 bases clipped from V and 2 bases from J, the junction kept 6 bases outside the gene matches. The CDR3 loop is CASSQDSGPRNTGELFF. DNA of the CDR3: TGTGCCAGCAGCCAAGATAGCGGGCCAAGAAACACCGGGGAGCTGTTTTTT.

This clonotype has a handful of counts. The V call is TRBV28, the J call TRBJ2-3, with TRBD1 identical over 9 bases. The CDR3 extends over 15 amino acids. The germline V gene has CDR1 MDHEN and CDR2 SYDVKM. V shed 7 bases and J 3 bases; nucleotides not matched to a gene: 8. CDR3 sequence reads: CASTPPGQGTDTQYF. CDR3 DNA sequence: TGTGCCAGCACTCCTCCGGGACAGGGTACAGATACGCAGTATTTT.

This chain links TRBV28 with TRBJ1-2; D remains ambiguous. Per germline, CDR1 MDHEN and CDR2 SYDVKM. V lost 6 bases and J 1 base, leaving 12 bases between the germline ends. This CDR3 is built from 14 residues. This CDR3 is CASSHRRNNYGYTF. The CDR3 DNA sequence: TGTGCCAGCAGCCATCGACGGAATAACTATGGCTACACCTTC.

The V call is TRBV13, the J call TRBJ2-3; maybe TRBD2 (5 bases). Trimming removed 8 bases from V and 8 bases from J, with 26 bases in between. This CDR3 contains 16 residues. Germline assignment: CDR1 PRHDT and CDR2 FYEKMQ (reference sequence). For the CDR3, the DNA is TGTGCCAGCCCGAAGCCCCCCCGACCAGCGGAAGGTACGCAGTATTTT. Translated, it gives CASPKPPRPAEGTQYF.

This clonotype has a single count. The rearrangement links TRBV4-1 to TRBJ2-7; 8 nucleotides align to TRBD1. Germline V gene sequence: CDR1 MGHRA, CDR2 YSYEKL. The ends lost 1 base at V and 3 bases at J; junction bases unmatched: 2. This CDR3 is built from 14 residues. CDR3 coding DNA: TGCGCCAGCAGCCAAGGACAGGGGATCTACGAGCAGTACTTC. Protein product: CASSQGQGIYEQYF.

V usage is TRBV4-3 and J usage is TRBJ2-7; no clear D gene. This CDR3 contains 14 residues. CDR1 LGHNA and CDR2 YSLEER come from the germline V gene. V was cut by 0 bases and J by 7 bases, with 13 bases left in between. The CDR3 loop is CASSQDLLSGEQYF. The CDR3 nucleotides are TGCGCCAGCAGCCAAGATCTCCTCTCCGGGGAGCAGTACTTC.

In the case of this clonotype: At one end the junction does not follow the germline gene, possibly because of a read error. This chain joins TRBV12-3 or TRBV12-4 and TRBJ2-1; D gene unclear. This CDR3 has 15 residues. The CDR3 is CASSLLTGAYSEQFF. DNA for the CDR3: TGTGCCAGCAGTTTATTGACGGGCGCCTACAGTGAGCAGTTCTTC.

The chain has TRBV10-2 and TRBJ2-4, with TRBD2 matching over 8 bases. This CDR3 contains 14 residues. The J segment lost 13 bases and the V segment lost 4 bases, leaving 12 bases of the junction unmatched. Per germline, CDR1 WSHSY and CDR2 SAAADI. The CDR3 DNA reads TGCGCCAGCAGTGTAGCGGGGAAGAACTACGGGCAGTACTTC. Translation gives CASSVAGKNYGQYF.

This clonotype came up once. The chain uses TRBV7-2 and TRBJ1-5; TRBD1 matches 7 bases. The trim removed 5 bases at V and 7 bases at J, leaving 11 bases unmatched. The CDR3 runs to 15 residues. From germline, CDR1 is SGHTA and CDR2 FQGNSA. CDR3 nucleotides: TGTGCCAGCAGCGACGTGACAGGGCAGGGACAGCCCCAGCATTTT. Translating gives CASSDVTGQGQPQHF.

Only a few counts were recorded for this clonotype. The V call is TRBV6-6, the J call TRBJ2-5; D tentatively fits TRBD1 or TRBD2 (5 bases each). The CDR3 loop spans 16 amino acids. V lost 6 bases, J lost 5 bases, and 22 bases lay in between. Germline V lookup: CDR1 MNHNY, CDR2 SVGAGI (reference sequence). CDR3 protein: CASRNDDLGWGETQYF. The DNA for the CDR3 is TGTGCCAGCAGGAACGACGACCTAGGGTGGGGGGAGACCCAGTACTTC.

CDR3 bases: TGCAGTGCTATGGACAGGGCTTCCAAAGCGCAGTTCTTC. Translation: CSAMDRASKAQFF. The chain carries TRBV20-1 and TRBJ2-1, with 8 bases lining up with TRBD1. Germline trimming cut 4 bases from V and 12 bases from J; bases unmatched to any gene: 11. CDR3 length: 13 amino acids. Germline CDR1 is DFQATT and CDR2 is SNEGSKA (reference sequence).

The chain combines TRBV24-1 with TRBJ2-3; 7 bases are shared with TRBD2. With 7 bases clipped from V and 3 bases from J, the junction kept 3 bases outside the gene matches. The CDR3 consists of 13 residues. Germline CDR1 is KGHDR and CDR2 is SFDVKD. CDR3 amino acids: CATRGLFTDTQYF. As DNA, the CDR3 is TGTGCCACCAGGGGACTATTTACAGATACGCAGTATTTT.